A single sample gave rise to the 24 T cell receptor beta chains below, sequenced in a study of control samples from healthy donors and cancer patients. Generated by immunoSEQ multiplex PCR, the TCRdb table keeps only in-frame clones and is missing some. The top ten clones hold around 6.5% of a sample with 80,000 or so clones, roughly 94% of them seen once. Sequencing was done on a sample of blood. These receptors all stem from a woman aged 40 to 50 in good health.

This clone was recorded once. The V call is TRBV5-1, the J call TRBJ1-6; TRBD1 aligns across 10 bases. The J segment lost 14 bases and the V segment lost 4 bases, leaving 21 bases of the junction unmatched. The CDR3 is 18 amino acids. Looked up from germline, CDR1 is SGHRS and CDR2 is YFSETQ. The CDR3 DNA is TGCGCCAGCAGCCCGATCGTTACCGGGACAGGGGTCGTTGGGGCCCTCCACTTT. As protein: CASSPIVTGTGVVGALHF.

This clone has only one observation. This chain links TRBV30 with TRBJ1-1; 7 bases match TRBD1. The CDR3 covers 14 residues. Trimming removed 4 bases from V and 1 base from J; junction bases left unmatched: 6. Germline V gene data show CDR1 as GTSNPN and CDR2 as SVGIG (reference sequence). DNA of the CDR3: TGTGCCTGGACCTCAGGGGGGGGGAACACTGAAGCTTTCTTT. This encodes CAWTSGGGNTEAFF.

V gene TRBV5-4 combines with J gene TRBJ1-1; D uncertain. The CDR3 is made up of 16 amino acids. Germline V gene data show CDR1 as SGHNT and CDR2 as YYREEE (reference sequence). The V end lost 2 bases, the J end lost 1 base, and 15 bases lay between the germline ends. The chain's CDR3 is CASSFTAGTANTEAFF. The DNA for the CDR3 is TGTGCCAGCAGCTTCACGGCCGGTACAGCGAACACTGAAGCTTTCTTT. Together with reference TRBV5-4 and TRBJ1-1, the CDR3 gives the full variable domain: ETGVTQSPTHLIKTRGQQVTLRCSSQSGHNTVSWYQQALGQGPQFIFQYYREEENGRGNFPPRFSGLQFPNYSSELNVNALELDDSALYLCASSFTAGTANTEAFFGQGTRLTVV.

The CDR3 DNA follows: TGTGCCAGCAGTTCCGGTTACACAGATACGCAGTATTTT. Its translation is CASSSGYTDTQYF. This chain uses TRBV6-5 with TRBJ2-3; D is undetermined. The CDR3 runs to 13 residues. Per germline, CDR1 MNHEY and CDR2 SVGAGI. The ends were cut back, 4 bases at V and 2 bases at J, with 7 bases in the middle.

The J gene is TRBJ2-1, the V gene TRBV7-2; perhaps TRBD1 as D (6 bases). The CDR3 extends over 17 amino acids. V was trimmed by 6 bases and J by 3 bases, leaving 21 bases between them. Germline CDR1 and CDR2: SGHTA and FQGNSA. The CDR3 coding sequence is TGTGCCAGCAGGGGCCCAGGGGCGGGCGGTTTCTACAATGAGCAGTTCTTC. Protein product: CASRGPGAGGFYNEQFF.

The count of this clone is one. The chain combines TRBV5-6 with TRBJ1-1, with a weak D call TRBD1 (6 bases). V was trimmed by 1 base and J by 5 bases, leaving 12 bases between them. The germline V gene has CDR1 SGHDT and CDR2 YYEEEE. The CDR3 is 14 amino acids. The CDR3 DNA reads TGTGCCAGCAGCTTGTCCGGGGGGGCGACTGAAGCTTTCTTT. Protein: CASSLSGGATEAFF.

CDR3 nucleotides: TGTGCTATTCGCCACAGGGATGCTAATGAAAAACTGTTTTTT. This translates into CAIRHRDANEKLFF. V usage is TRBV6-5 and J usage is TRBJ1-4; a weak D match, TRBD1 (6 bases). Germline loops: CDR1 MNHEY, CDR2 SVGAGI. The CDR3 has 14 amino acids.

This clone was detected only once. This chain links TRBV28 with TRBJ1-6, with D tentatively TRBD1 (6 bases). CDR3 length equals 14 residues. V dropped 6 bases and J dropped 9 bases, with 15 bases sitting between them. CDR1 is MDHEN and CDR2 is SYDVKM in the germline V gene. The CDR3 is CASRPGQERSPLHF. In nucleotides, the CDR3 is TGTGCCAGCAGACCGGGACAAGAACGTTCACCCCTCCACTTT.

This chain links TRBV28 with TRBJ1-4, with D hard to call. V lost 2 bases, J lost 7 bases, and 5 bases lay in between. CDR1 and CDR2 (germline): MDHEN, SYDVKM. This CDR3 comprises 12 residues. The CDR3 protein is CASSLMREKLFF. CDR3 coding DNA: TGTGCCAGCAGTTTAATGCGTGAAAAACTGTTTTTT.

This clone was detected a few times. The V gene is TRBV21-1, the J gene TRBJ1-5; whether TRBD1, the table's D call, matches the DNA was not checked. TRBV21-1 is reported as a pseudogene. This CDR3 region has 18 residues. The DNA of the CDR3 is TGTGCCAGCAGCAAAAGGAGGCGGACAGGGGATGGCAATCAGCCCCAGCATTTT. It is translated as CASSKRRRTGDGNQPQHF.

This clone was counted once. V and J are TRBV18 and TRBJ2-7, with 7 positions matching TRBD1. There are 16 residues in the CDR3. CDR1 KGHSH and CDR2 LQKENI come from the germline V gene. Losses at the gene ends were 3 bases for V and 1 base for J; bases not matched to a gene: 9. In nucleotides, the CDR3 is TGTGCCAGCTCACCGGTTTCCGGGACAGCTTCCTACGAGCAGTACTTC. Its protein product is CASSPVSGTASYEQYF.

The rearrangement links TRBV9 to TRBJ2-7; no firm D call. V was pared by 2 bases and J by 0 bases, with 9 bases between. This CDR3 is 14 amino acids long. Per germline, CDR1 SGDLS and CDR2 YYNGEE. The CDR3 spells CASSVGSRSYEQYF. CDR3 DNA: TGTGCCAGCAGCGTTGGCAGCCGCTCCTACGAGCAGTACTTC. The full variable domain, rest sourced from reference TRBV9 and TRBJ2-7, is DSGVTQTPKHLITATGQRVTLRCSPRSGDLSVYWYQQSLDQGLQFLIQYYNGEERAKGNILERFSAQQFPDLHSELNLSSLELGDSALYFCASSVGSRSYEQYFGPGTRLTVT.

This chain links TRBV4-1 with TRBJ2-2, with TRBD2 as a possible D gene (6 bases). Germline loops: CDR1 MGHRA, CDR2 YSYEKL. Trimming stripped 1 base from V and 1 base from J, with 13 bases between. The CDR3 spans 17 residues. The CDR3 reads CASSQGVLARNTGELFF. The CDR3 DNA reads as TGCGCCAGCAGCCAAGGAGTGCTAGCGAGGAACACCGGGGAGCTGTTTTTT.

The V call is TRBV29-1, the J call TRBJ2-7; D not certain. V gave up 3 bases and J gave up 0 bases, with 12 bases separating them. In germline, CDR1 is SQVTM, CDR2 ANQGSEA. The CDR3 sequence is 14 residues long. The CDR3 DNA follows: TGCAGCGTTGAGGGCGTTTCTGACTCCTACGAGCAGTACTTC. Translation: CSVEGVSDSYEQYF.

This clone showed up just once. This sequence joins TRBV3-1 (or the pseudogene TRBV3-2) and TRBJ2-7; 7 nucleotides line up with TRBD2. Per the germline V gene, CDR1 is LGHDT and CDR2 is YNNKEL (reference sequence). J gave up 1 base and V 4 bases, and 7 bases lay outside the gene matches. This CDR3 is 15 amino acids long. This CDR3 reads CASSLSYGGSYEQYF. The CDR3 coding sequence is TGTGCCAGCAGCCTATCTTACGGGGGGTCCTACGAGCAGTACTTC.

This chain joins TRBV5-5 and TRBJ1-5; possible D gene TRBD1, 6 bases. Trimming removed 4 bases from V and 1 base from J, with 15 bases in between. Germline loops: CDR1 SGHKS, CDR2 YYEKEE (reference sequence). The CDR3 has 16 amino acids. In nucleotides, the CDR3 is TGTGCCAGCAGCCCTTCGACAGGTTCAAGCAATCAGCCCCAGCATTTT. It translates to CASSPSTGSSNQPQHF.

The rearrangement links TRBV19 to TRBJ1-5; a possible D gene is TRBD1 (5 bases). Trimming removed 7 bases at V and 3 bases at J, with 19 bases between. The CDR3 is 16 amino acids. The V gene's germline CDR1 is LNHDA and CDR2 SQIVND (reference sequence). CDR3 coding DNA: TGTGCCAGTAAGGGAGGGGTCGGAAGCAACAATCAGCCCCAGCATTTT. It yields the protein CASKGGVGSNNQPQHF.

The CDR3 DNA reads TGTGCCAGCAGTGTTCTAGCGGGAGAAGATACGCAGTATTTT. The encoded protein is CASSVLAGEDTQYF. The chain recombines TRBV2 with TRBJ2-3, with 10 bases lining up with TRBD2. CDR1 and CDR2 from the germline V gene are SNHLY and FYNNEI. V lost 4 bases and J lost 5; bases outside the gene matches: 3. The CDR3 has 14 residues. Drawing the rest from reference TRBV2 and TRBJ2-3, the complete variable domain is EPEVTQTPSHQVTQMGQEVILRCVPISNHLYFYWYRQILGQKVEFLVSFYNNEISEKSEIFDDQFSVERPDGSNFTLKIRSTKLEDSAMYFCASSVLAGEDTQYFGPGTRLTVL.

The genes are TRBV5-1 and TRBJ1-3, with D maybe TRBD1 (5 bases). V shed 2 bases and J shed 0 bases, with 6 bases lying between them. The CDR3 has 14 amino acids. From germline, CDR1 is SGHRS and CDR2 YFSETQ. In nucleotides, the CDR3 is TGCGCCAGCAGCTTACAGGACTCTGGAAACACCATATATTTT. Its translation: CASSLQDSGNTIYF.

The J gene is TRBJ1-3, the V gene TRBV3-1 (or the pseudogene TRBV3-2); D is ambiguous. CDR1 and CDR2 from the germline V gene are LGHDT and YNNKEL (reference sequence). CDR3 length equals 16 residues. Trimming removed 5 bases at V and 4 bases at J, with 18 bases between. CDR3 nucleotide sequence: TGTGCCAGCAGCTCCCGACCGAGAAATACGGGAAACACCATATATTTT. Translated: CASSSRPRNTGNTIYF.

This sequence joins TRBV6-1 and TRBJ2-3, with unresolved D. V gave up 3 bases and J gave up 1 base, with 8 bases separating them. The CDR3 totals 14 residues. Per germline, CDR1 MNHNS and CDR2 SASEGT. The CDR3 sequence: CASSDRLGTDTQYF. For the CDR3, the DNA is TGTGCCAGCAGTGATAGGCTAGGCACAGATACGCAGTATTTT.

The chain couples TRBV6-5 to TRBJ2-7; D not certain. CDR3 size: 13 residues. Germline V gene lookup returns CDR1 MNHEY and CDR2 SVGAGI. Trimming took 2 bases from V and 2 from J, leaving 7 bases between them. The CDR3 is CASSYGTTYEQYF. Here the CDR3 DNA reads TGTGCCAGCAGTTACGGCACCACCTACGAGCAGTACTTC.

The V and J genes are TRBV6-2 or TRBV6-3 and TRBJ1-2, with TRBD1 matching over 9 bases. The CDR3 runs 15 residues. The V gene's germline CDR1 is MNHEY and CDR2 SVGEGT. V lost 4 bases to trimming and J lost 7 bases; unmatched junction nucleotides: 10. CDR3 region: CASSSSPDRGGGYTF. CDR3 bases: TGTGCCAGCAGTTCCTCCCCGGACAGGGGTGGTGGCTACACCTTC.

This chain connects TRBV18 to TRBJ1-1; a possible D gene is TRBD1 (5 bases). CDR3 length equals 14 residues. Trimming pared 5 bases from V and 3 bases from J, leaving 13 bases between. Germline V gives CDR1 KGHSH, CDR2 LQKENI. CDR3 sequence (DNA): TGTGCCAGCTCAACGGAAGGGGAGTACACTGAAGCTTTCTTT. This codes for CASSTEGEYTEAFF.